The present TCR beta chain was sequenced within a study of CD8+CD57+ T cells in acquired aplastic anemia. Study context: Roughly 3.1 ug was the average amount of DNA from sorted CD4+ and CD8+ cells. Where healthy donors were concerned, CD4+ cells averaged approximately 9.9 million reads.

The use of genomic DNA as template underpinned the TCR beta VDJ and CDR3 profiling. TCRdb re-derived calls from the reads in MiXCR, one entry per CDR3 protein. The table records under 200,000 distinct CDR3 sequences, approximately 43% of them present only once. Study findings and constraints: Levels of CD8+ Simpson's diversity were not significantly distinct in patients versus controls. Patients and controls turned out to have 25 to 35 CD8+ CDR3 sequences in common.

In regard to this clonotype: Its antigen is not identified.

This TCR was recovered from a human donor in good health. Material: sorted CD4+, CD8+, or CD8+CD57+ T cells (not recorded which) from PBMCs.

The CDR3, as DNA: TGTGCCAGCAGCCAATCGAGGACTAGCGGGAGAATTGGGACCCAGTACTTC. This translates into CASSQSRTSGRIGTQYF. This chain connects TRBV14 to TRBJ2-5, with 13 positions matching TRBD2. The CDR3 sequence is 17 residues long. Germline CDR1 reads SGHDN; CDR2 reads FVKESK. The ends lost 2 bases at V and 7 bases at J; junction bases unmatched: 10.